One sample yielded the 8 T cell receptor beta chains listed below, sequenced in a study of shared T cell receptors in the human thymus. Produced via immunoSEQ multiplex PCR; TCRdb's table is partial and in-frame only. There are some 720,000 clones in the sample; approximately 90% occur only once, and around 0.01% lies in the top ten. These data were also filed under a second study, of human thymus T cells.

Sequencing was performed on thymocytes. These receptors were taken from a boy younger than two with a congenital heart defect.

J is TRBJ1-1 and V is TRBV21-1. TRBV21-1 is described as a pseudogene. The length of the CDR3 is 14 residues. In DNA form, the CDR3 reads TGTGCCAGCAGCAAACGGGAAATGAACACTGAAGCTTTCTTT. Its protein product is CASSKREMNTEAFF.

This clone has a single count. The rearrangement links TRBV29-1 to TRBJ1-1, with a weak D call TRBD1 (5 bases). There are 16 residues in the CDR3. V dropped 3 bases and J dropped 10 bases, with 27 bases sitting between them. Germline values: CDR1 SQVTM, CDR2 ANQGSEA. The CDR3 region has the DNA TGCAGCGTTGACGGACAAGATGACCTGAACACCGGCGGAGCTTTCTTT. Amino acid sequence: CSVDGQDDLNTGGAFF.

V usage is TRBV11-3 and J usage is TRBJ2-7; TRBD2 agrees at 10 bases. This CDR3 is 17 amino acids long. The junction had 8 bases not matched to a gene; V was cut back by 1 base and J by 2 bases. The V gene's germline CDR1 is SGHNT and CDR2 YENEEA. The CDR3 coding sequence is TGTGCCAGCAGCTTAGTTTTAGCGGGAGGCGGTCCCTACGAGCAGTACTTC. The encoded protein is CASSLVLAGGGPYEQYF.

The chain has TRBV10-3 and TRBJ2-7, with TRBD2 matching 10 bases. This CDR3 region has 18 residues. J was trimmed by 3 bases and V by 0 bases; bases with no gene match: 11. Germline V gene lookup returns CDR1 ENHRY and CDR2 SYGVKD. The CDR3 region has the DNA TGTGCCATCAGTGAGTCTGGTCTAGCGGGAGCAGGGTTCTACGAGCAGTACTTC. Translated: CAISESGLAGAGFYEQYF.

There are a few counts of this clone. V usage is TRBV18 and J usage is TRBJ1-2; D perhaps matches TRBD1 (6 bases). V lost 1 base and J 1 base, leaving 19 bases between the germline ends. CDR1 and CDR2 from the germline V gene are KGHSH and LQKENI. CDR3 length: 18 amino acids. The CDR3 DNA is TGTGCCAGCTCACCACTCGCAAGCCCAGGGGATTTTAACTATGGCTACACCTTC. It codes for CASSPLASPGDFNYGYTF.

The V call is TRBV9, the J call TRBJ2-7; 10 bases are a match to TRBD1. CDR3 size: 17 residues. J gave up 0 bases and V 3 bases, and 9 bases lay outside the gene matches. Per the germline V gene, CDR1 is SGDLS and CDR2 is YYNGEE. The CDR3 here is CASSGDGTGAISYEQYF. CDR3 in DNA: TGTGCCAGCAGCGGAGACGGGACAGGGGCCATCTCCTACGAGCAGTACTTC.

This chain joins TRBV7-8 and TRBJ2-5; 10 bases line up with TRBD2. The V segment lost 5 bases and the J segment 0 bases; nucleotides outside the gene matches: 9. The CDR3 extends over 17 amino acids. Germline V gene data show CDR1 as SGHVS and CDR2 as FQNEAQ. The CDR3 is CASSPLTSGYDQETQYF. CDR3 DNA: TGTGCCAGCAGCCCACTGACTAGCGGGTACGACCAAGAGACCCAGTACTTC.

CDR3 protein: CASSMGRGYSNQPQHF. CDR3 nucleotides: TGTGCCAGTAGTATGGGCAGGGGGTATAGCAATCAGCCCCAGCATTTT. The chain is built from TRBV19 and TRBJ1-5; TRBD1 aligns across 7 bases. This CDR3 is built from 16 residues. V lost 3 bases to trimming and J lost 0 bases; unmatched junction nucleotides: 5. CDR1 LNHDA and CDR2 SQIVND come from the germline V gene (reference sequence).